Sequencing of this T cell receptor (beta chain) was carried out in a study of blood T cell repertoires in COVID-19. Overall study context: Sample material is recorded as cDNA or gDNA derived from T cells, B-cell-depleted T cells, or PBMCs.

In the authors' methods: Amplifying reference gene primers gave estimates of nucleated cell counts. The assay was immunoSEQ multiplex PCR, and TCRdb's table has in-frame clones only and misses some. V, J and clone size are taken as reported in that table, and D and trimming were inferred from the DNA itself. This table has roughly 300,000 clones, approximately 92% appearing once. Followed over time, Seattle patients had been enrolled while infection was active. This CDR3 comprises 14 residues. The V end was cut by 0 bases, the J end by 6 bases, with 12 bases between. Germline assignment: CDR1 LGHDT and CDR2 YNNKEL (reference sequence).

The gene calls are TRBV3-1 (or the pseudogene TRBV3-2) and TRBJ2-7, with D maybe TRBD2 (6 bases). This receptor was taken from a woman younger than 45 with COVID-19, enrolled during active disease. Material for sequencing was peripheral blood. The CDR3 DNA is TGTGCCAGCAGCCAAGACAGTGGGAGGAGCGAGCAGTACTTC. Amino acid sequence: CASSQDSGRSEQYF.